This TCR beta chain was identified in a study of T-cell reconstitution after alpha-beta-depleted transplantation in children. There are 14 residues in the CDR3. V was pared by 7 bases and J by 6 bases, with 16 bases between. Researchers prepared the TCRbeta library using unique molecular identifiers, the study reports. MiXCR was run by TCRdb on the PCR reads, yielding one entry per CDR3 protein. The table lists about 980,000 distinct CDR3 sequences, about 29% of them singletons. The material was PBMCs, mostly from graft donor cells, obtained 360 days after TCRalphabeta/CD19-depleted stem cell transplant. This chain links TRBV12-3 or TRBV12-4 with TRBJ2-1; perhaps TRBD2 as D (5 bases). The clonotype comes from a boy under two years old who had a stem cell transplant for SCID, so the T cells may come from the graft donor. The CDR3 region has the DNA TGTGCCAGCACCCCATGGGCAGGACTCAATGAGCAGTTCTTC. Translated: CASTPWAGLNEQFF.